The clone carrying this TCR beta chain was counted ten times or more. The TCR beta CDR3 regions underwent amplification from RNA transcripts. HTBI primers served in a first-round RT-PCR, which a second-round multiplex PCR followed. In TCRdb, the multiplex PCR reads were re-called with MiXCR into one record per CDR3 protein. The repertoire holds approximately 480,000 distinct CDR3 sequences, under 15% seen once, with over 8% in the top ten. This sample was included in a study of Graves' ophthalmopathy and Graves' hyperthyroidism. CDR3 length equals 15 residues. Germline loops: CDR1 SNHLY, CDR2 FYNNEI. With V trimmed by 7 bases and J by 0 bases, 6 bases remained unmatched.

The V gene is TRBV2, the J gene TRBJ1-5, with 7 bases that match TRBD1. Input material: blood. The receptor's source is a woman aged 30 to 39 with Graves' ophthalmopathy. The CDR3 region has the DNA TGTGCCAGCACGAAGACAGGGAATAGCAATCAGCCCCAGCATTTT. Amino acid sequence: CASTKTGNSNQPQHF.